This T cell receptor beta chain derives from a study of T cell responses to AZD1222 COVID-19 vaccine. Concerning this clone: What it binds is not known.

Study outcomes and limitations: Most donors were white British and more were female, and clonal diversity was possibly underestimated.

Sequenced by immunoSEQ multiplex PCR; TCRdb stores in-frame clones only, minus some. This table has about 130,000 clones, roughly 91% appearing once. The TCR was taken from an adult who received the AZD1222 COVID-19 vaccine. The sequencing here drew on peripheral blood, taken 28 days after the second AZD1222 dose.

CDR3 amino acids: CASSRTSASYNEQFF. As DNA, the CDR3 is TGTGCCAGCAGCCGGACTAGCGCGTCCTACAATGAGCAGTTCTTC. The rearrangement links TRBV7-3 to TRBJ2-1; TRBD2 matches 9 bases. CDR1 and CDR2 (germline): SGHTA, FQGTGA. The CDR3 covers 15 residues. With 5 bases clipped from V and 1 base from J, the junction kept 3 bases outside the gene matches.